This TCR beta chain comes out of a study of OX40 agonist ivuxolimab in advanced cancers. Across the whole study: Treatment received earlier with anti-PD-1, anti-PD-L1 or anti-CTLA-4 agents was allowed, and approximately 40% had some.

The CDR3 contains 10 residues. V was trimmed by 6 bases and J by 0 bases, leaving 0 bases between them. Germline assignment: CDR1 LNHDA and CDR2 SQIVND (reference sequence). Measured with immunoSEQ multiplex PCR; TCRdb has only the in-frame clones, and not every one. This sample has about 48,000 clones, with 92% found just once. J is TRBJ2-7 and V is TRBV19; D remains ambiguous. The sample was CD4+ or CD8+ T cells sorted from blood, taken in a trial of the OX40 agonist ivuxolimab. This TCR was sampled from an adult with an advanced solid tumor such as melanoma, head and neck, liver or kidney cancer. CDR3: CASSSYEQYF. The CDR3 DNA reads as TGTGCCAGTAGCTCCTACGAGCAGTACTTC.